This entry concerns a single T cell receptor (beta chain). What it recognizes is unknown. The table came from immunoSEQ multiplex PCR; TCRdb's copy has only in-frame clones and leaves some out. The data show more than 150,000 clones, around 90% seen once. The CDR3 sequence is 15 residues long. Trimming shortened V by 2 bases and J by 8 bases, and 18 bases separated the two germline ends. Germline values: CDR1 MDHEN, CDR2 SYDVKM. The data derive from a study of T cell responses to AZD1222 COVID-19 vaccine. Study-level results: White British ancestry dominated among donors, who included more females, and clonal diversity was possibly underestimated. Seropositivity was recorded at baseline in only 6 or 7 AZD1222 recipients. Receipt of two AZD1222 doses was followed by a rise in Spike-specific TCR breadth and depth.

The rearrangement links TRBV28 to TRBJ1-2; TRBD1 might be the D (5 bases). Sequencing used peripheral blood, obtained on day 0 of AZD1222 vaccination. This TCR derives from an adult in good health. The CDR3 loop is CASSLTSGSGRGYTF. DNA of the CDR3: TGTGCCAGCAGTTTAACATCAGGTTCAGGGCGAGGCTACACCTTC.